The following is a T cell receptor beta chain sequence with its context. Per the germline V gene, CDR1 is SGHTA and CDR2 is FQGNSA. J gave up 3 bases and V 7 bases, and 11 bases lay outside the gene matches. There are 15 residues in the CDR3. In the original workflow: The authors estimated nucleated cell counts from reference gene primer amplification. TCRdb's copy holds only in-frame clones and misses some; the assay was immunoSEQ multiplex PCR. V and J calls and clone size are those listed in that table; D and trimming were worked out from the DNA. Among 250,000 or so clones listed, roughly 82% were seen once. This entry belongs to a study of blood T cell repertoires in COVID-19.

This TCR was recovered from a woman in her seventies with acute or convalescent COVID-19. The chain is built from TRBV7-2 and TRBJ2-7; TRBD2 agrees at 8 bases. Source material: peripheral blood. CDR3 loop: CASTLSGGGDYEQYF. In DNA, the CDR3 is TGTGCCAGCACCCTCAGCGGGGGAGGGGACTACGAGCAGTACTTC.